Listed here are 11 T cell receptor beta chains from one sample, sequenced in a study of human T cells and chemical hapten exposure. One entry per CDR3 protein results from TCRdb running MiXCR on the RACE reads. The data hold some 180,000 distinct CDR3 sequences, with under 30% observed a single time. The time point: patch test 3, about 24 weeks after DPC sensitization. Treatment described: therapeutic diphenylcyclopropenone sensitization with weekly scalp DPC. The sample was whole blood, taken in connection with sensitization to the hapten diphenylcyclopropenone (DPC). Source of these receptors: a woman in her thirties or forties with alopecia areata. Some clones in this sample may be carry-over from other donors' samples.

The rearrangement links TRBV6-1 to TRBJ2-3; TRBD1 aligns across 8 bases. The germline V gene encodes CDR1 MNHNS and CDR2 SASEGT. The CDR3 has 13 amino acids. V lost 6 bases and J lost 6; bases outside the gene matches: 5. The CDR3 spells CASSLRTGDTQYF. Here the CDR3 DNA reads TGTGCCAGCAGCTTACGGACAGGGGATACGCAGTATTTT.

The sample holds one count of this clonotype. The V gene is TRBV5-5, the J gene TRBJ2-1; TRBD2 matches 7 bases. V dropped 0 bases and J dropped 4; count of bases not matched to a gene: 7. Germline V lookup: CDR1 SGHKS, CDR2 YYEKEE (reference sequence). This CDR3 is 16 amino acids long. The CDR3 DNA reads as TGTGCCAGCAGCTTGGGGCTAGCGGTACCGTACAATGAGCAGTTCTTC. This codes for CASSLGLAVPYNEQFF.

This clonotype was seen a few times. The genes are TRBV5-1 and TRBJ2-2; perhaps TRBD1 as D (6 bases). The V gene lost 1 base and the J gene lost 3 bases, with 7 bases spanning the gap. This CDR3 is built from 14 residues. Germline CDR1 is SGHRS and CDR2 is YFSETQ. This CDR3 reads CASSLRTDTGELFF. DNA of the CDR3: TGCGCCAGCAGCTTGAGGACAGACACCGGGGAGCTGTTTTTT. Looking up the rest from reference TRBV5-1 and TRBJ2-2 gives the full variable domain: KAGVTQTPRYLIKTRGQQVTLSCSPISGHRSVSWYQQTPGQGLQFLFEYFSETQRNKGNFPGRFSGRQFSNSRSEMNVSTLELGDSALYLCASSLRTDTGELFFGEGSRLTVL.

This sequence joins TRBV7-3 and TRBJ2-3; D might be TRBD2 (6 bases). This CDR3 comprises 15 residues. CDR1 and CDR2 (germline): SGHTA, FQGTGA. Trimming shortened V by 5 bases and J by 6 bases, and 18 bases separated the two germline ends. The CDR3 region is CASSRWDPGGDTQYF. CDR3 bases: TGTGCCAGCAGCCGTTGGGACCCCGGAGGGGATACGCAGTATTTT.

CDR3 in amino acids: CASKADPYSNQPQHF. CDR3 DNA sequence: TGCGCCAGCAAGGCAGACCCTTATAGCAATCAGCCCCAGCATTTT. The chain has TRBV5-1 and TRBJ1-5; D remains unclear. The germline gives CDR1 SGHRS, CDR2 YFSETQ. The CDR3 consists of 15 residues. V lost 6 bases to trimming and J lost 0 bases, with 13 bases between them.

This chain links TRBV2 with TRBJ2-7; weak D call: TRBD1 (5 bases). The V gene lost 6 bases and the J gene lost 0 bases, with 24 bases spanning the gap. CDR1 is SNHLY and CDR2 is FYNNEI in the germline V gene. This CDR3 spans 18 amino acids. The CDR3 here is CASRSGLGHVHSSYEQYF. CDR3 nucleotides: TGTGCCAGCAGATCAGGCCTCGGACATGTACACAGCTCCTACGAGCAGTACTTC.

This clonotype has at least ten counts. V usage is TRBV29-1 and J usage is TRBJ2-1, with a weak D call TRBD2 (6 bases). Germline V lookup: CDR1 SQVTM, CDR2 ANQGSEA. The CDR3 loop spans 11 amino acids. CDR3 sequence reads: CSQYMGGEQFF. The CDR3 DNA sequence: TGCAGTCAATACATGGGGGGAGAGCAGTTCTTC.

V gene TRBV7-9 combines with J gene TRBJ2-5, with 13 bases aligning to TRBD2. Losses at the gene ends were 5 bases for V and 5 bases for J; bases not matched to a gene: 11. Germline CDR1 is SEHNR and CDR2 is FQNEAQ (reference sequence). The CDR3 spans 17 residues. The CDR3 nucleotides are TGTGCCAGCAGCCCGCCGAGACTAGCGGGAGGCTCTGAGACCCAGTACTTC. Its translation: CASSPPRLAGGSETQYF.

This clonotype has just a few counts. The rearrangement joins TRBV2 to TRBJ2-1, with D tentatively TRBD1 (6 bases). Germline V lookup: CDR1 SNHLY, CDR2 FYNNEI. The length of the CDR3 is 15 residues. Trimming took 2 bases from V and 2 from J, leaving 10 bases between them. The CDR3 nucleotides are TGTGCCAGCAGTGAACAGGGGAGCACCTACAATGAGCAGTTCTTC. Translated: CASSEQGSTYNEQFF.

This chain connects TRBV4-3 to TRBJ2-3; D is unresolved. Germline values: CDR1 LGHNA, CDR2 YSLEER. Trimming took 0 bases from V and 4 from J, leaving 8 bases between them. The CDR3 runs 14 residues. The CDR3 here is CASSQEARADTQYF. The CDR3 DNA reads TGCGCCAGCAGCCAAGAGGCTAGGGCAGATACGCAGTATTTT.

This clonotype has a handful of counts. V and J are TRBV15 and TRBJ1-1; no firm D call. The germline V and J ends were trimmed by 0 bases and 3 bases, with 8 bases remaining between them. Germline-derived CDR1 and CDR2 are LNHNV and YYDKDF (reference sequence). The CDR3 length is 14 residues. CDR3 in DNA: TGTGCCACCAGCAGAGATCGGACGGACACTGAAGCTTTCTTT. Translation gives CATSRDRTDTEAFF.